What follows are 16 T cell receptor beta chains derived from one specimen sequenced in a study of T cell responses to AZD1222 COVID-19 vaccine. Assay used: immunoSEQ multiplex PCR; TCRdb lists only in-frame clones, some missing. The sample has more than 95,000 clones; about 92% are singletons. The sequencing here drew on peripheral blood, taken on day 0 of AZD1222 vaccination. Every receptor here comes from an adult in good health.

This clone was detected only once. The chain links TRBV2 to TRBJ2-6; D not certain. The CDR3 contains 15 residues. CDR1 SNHLY and CDR2 FYNNEI come from the germline V gene. The V end lost 3 bases, the J end lost 2 bases, and 8 bases lay between the germline ends. DNA of the CDR3: TGTGCCAGCAGTGATGGAGAACCTGGGGCCAACGTCCTGACTTTC. This encodes CASSDGEPGANVLTF.

The CDR3: CASSLGRQNYGYTF. The CDR3 DNA reads TGTGCCAGCAGCTTAGGCAGGCAGAACTATGGCTACACCTTC. The genes are TRBV7-2 and TRBJ1-2; D ambiguous. V was trimmed by 1 base and J by 2 bases, leaving 8 bases between them. The V gene's germline CDR1 is SGHTA and CDR2 FQGNSA. The CDR3 totals 14 residues.

The chain is built from TRBV7-3 and TRBJ2-1; 9 bases match TRBD1. V was clipped by 5 bases and J by 8 bases; unmatched bases: 4. The CDR3 length is 13 residues. The germline V gene encodes CDR1 SGHTA and CDR2 FQGTGA. In DNA, the CDR3 is TGTGCCAGCAGCAGGACAGGGGACGATGAGCAGTTCTTC. Its protein product is CASSRTGDDEQFF.

The chain employs TRBV6-5 and TRBJ2-7; D ambiguous. The CDR3 has 12 residues. Germline CDR1 and CDR2: MNHEY and SVGAGI. V lost 7 bases and J 2 bases, leaving 9 bases between the germline ends. The CDR3 bases are TGTGCCAGCAAGGGTCTCGCCTACGAGCAGTACTTC. Its translation is CASKGLAYEQYF.

The chain carries TRBV4-2 and TRBJ2-7; TRBD1 or TRBD2 may be the D gene (5 bases each). The CDR3 has 13 residues. CDR1 and CDR2 (germline): LGHNA, YNFKEQ. The V gene lost 4 bases and the J gene lost 4 bases, with 11 bases spanning the gap. The CDR3 sequence is CASSPRDQYEQYF. The CDR3 region has the DNA TGTGCCAGCAGCCCCCGGGACCAGTACGAGCAGTACTTC.

This clone was picked up one time. The chain carries TRBV19 and TRBJ2-7, with 8 bases aligning to TRBD2. CDR1 is LNHDA and CDR2 is SQIVND in the germline V gene (reference sequence). The CDR3 contains 15 residues. V shed 4 bases and J 0 bases; nucleotides not matched to a gene: 5. The CDR3 reads CASSNRLAPSYEQYF. As DNA, the CDR3 is TGTGCCAGTAGTAATCGACTAGCGCCCTCCTACGAGCAGTACTTC.

This rearrangement joins TRBV5-3 to TRBJ1-1, with unresolved D. TRBV5-3 belongs to the ORF category, with a function that is uncertain. CDR3 length: 14 amino acids. Between the trimmed V and J ends, which lost 3 bases and 3 bases, there was a span of 12 bases. The DNA for the CDR3 is TGTGCCAGAAGCTCAGACGGGGTTGACACTGAAGCTTTCTTT. The encoded protein is CARSSDGVDTEAFF.

The J gene is TRBJ1-5, the V gene TRBV28; possibly TRBD1 for D (6 bases). The V gene's germline CDR1 is MDHEN and CDR2 SYDVKM. V lost 4 bases, J lost 7 bases, and 20 bases lay in between. The CDR3 spans 16 residues. The CDR3: CASSSPGHQVDQPQHF. CDR3 sequence (DNA): TGTGCCAGCAGTTCGCCGGGACACCAGGTGGACCAGCCCCAGCATTTT.

The V gene is TRBV27, the J gene TRBJ1-5, with a tentative D call TRBD1 (6 bases). The length of the CDR3 is 15 residues. Trimming stripped 4 bases from V and 1 base from J, with 11 bases between. Germline values: CDR1 MNHEY, CDR2 SMNVEV (reference sequence). The CDR3 region is CASSYRAGSNQPQHF. The DNA of the CDR3 is TGTGCCAGCAGTTACAGGGCGGGGAGCAATCAGCCCCAGCATTTT.

This chain connects TRBV19 to TRBJ2-7; D remains unclear. Trimming removed 1 base from V and 0 bases from J, with 10 bases in between. Germline loops: CDR1 LNHDA, CDR2 SQIVND (reference sequence). The CDR3 is made up of 15 amino acids. The CDR3 coding sequence is TGTGCCAGTAGTATAGCGGCACCGGCCTCCTACGAGCAGTACTTC. Translation gives CASSIAAPASYEQYF.

The chain has TRBV2 and TRBJ2-2; possibly TRBD1 for D (6 bases). Germline CDR1 SNHLY, CDR2 FYNNEI. Trimming took 2 bases from V and 6 from J, leaving 13 bases between them. This CDR3 has 15 residues. CDR3 region: CASSERAGVAGELFF. Here the CDR3 DNA reads TGTGCCAGCAGTGAACGGGCAGGGGTCGCCGGGGAGCTGTTTTTT. The variable domain in full, completed from reference TRBV2 and TRBJ2-2, reads EPEVTQTPSHQVTQMGQEVILRCVPISNHLYFYWYRQILGQKVEFLVSFYNNEISEKSEIFDDQFSVERPDGSNFTLKIRSTKLEDSAMYFCASSERAGVAGELFFGEGSRLTVL.

This chain uses TRBV7-8 with TRBJ1-2, with 8 bases identical to TRBD1. This CDR3 region has 15 residues. Germline V gene sequence: CDR1 SGHVS, CDR2 FQNEAQ. The trim removed 3 bases at V and 4 bases at J, leaving 7 bases unmatched. CDR3 nucleotides: TGTGCCAGCAGCTTCCGCCCGGGACAGGTCTATGGCTACACCTTC. It translates to CASSFRPGQVYGYTF.

V gene TRBV5-5 combines with J gene TRBJ2-7; 10 positions match TRBD2. Trimming took 4 bases from V and 0 from J; bases not matched to a gene: 7. The CDR3 has 16 amino acids. The germline CDR1 and CDR2 sequences are SGHKS and YYEKEE (reference sequence). CDR3 sequence (DNA): TGTGCCAGCAGCATGCTTAGCGGGGGGTCCTCCTACGAGCAGTACTTC. This gives the protein CASSMLSGGSSYEQYF.

CDR3 amino acids: CASTQADSYEQYF. The CDR3 DNA follows: TGTGCCAGCACCCAGGCAGACTCCTACGAGCAGTACTTC. J is TRBJ2-7 and V is TRBV2; D call uncertain. CDR1 and CDR2 from the germline V gene are SNHLY and FYNNEI. The CDR3 sequence is 13 residues long. The V gene lost 7 bases and the J gene lost 0 bases, with 10 bases spanning the gap.

V gene TRBV29-1 combines with J gene TRBJ2-7, with 13 bases identical to TRBD2. After removal of 8 bases from V and 2 bases from J, the junction contained 9 bases not matched to a gene. Germline-derived CDR1 and CDR2 are SQVTM and ANQGSEA. The CDR3 sequence is 15 residues long. The CDR3 loop is CSTKTSGGTTYEQYF. CDR3 coding DNA: TGCAGCACTAAGACTAGCGGGGGGACTACCTACGAGCAGTACTTC.

This clone was picked up one time. The gene calls are TRBV11-2 and TRBJ1-1, with D unclear. The CDR3 sequence is 13 residues long. Germline V gene lookup returns CDR1 SGHAT and CDR2 FQNNGV. Trimming left V 1 base short and J 1 base short, with 4 bases between. CDR3 in amino acids: CASSLAGNTEAFF. The CDR3 nucleotides are TGTGCCAGCAGCTTAGCCGGGAACACTGAAGCTTTCTTT.